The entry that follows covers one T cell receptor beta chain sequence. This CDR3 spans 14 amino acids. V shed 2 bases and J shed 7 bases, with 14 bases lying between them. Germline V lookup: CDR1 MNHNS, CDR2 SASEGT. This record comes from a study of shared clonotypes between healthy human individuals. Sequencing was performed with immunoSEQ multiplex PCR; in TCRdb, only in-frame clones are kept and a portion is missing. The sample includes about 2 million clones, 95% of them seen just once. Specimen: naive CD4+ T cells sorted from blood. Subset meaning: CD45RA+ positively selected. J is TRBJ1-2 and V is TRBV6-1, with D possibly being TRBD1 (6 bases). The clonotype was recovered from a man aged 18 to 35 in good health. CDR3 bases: TGTGCCAGCAGTGAACTTCGGGGGGCGGGTGGCTACACCTTC. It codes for CASSELRGAGGYTF.